This T cell receptor beta chain was captured by sequencing in a study of radiation and T cells in renal cell carcinoma (dated by TCRdb to the early 2020s). Concerning the study at large: The samples were obtained from a clinical trial, where primary renal cell carcinomas were treated with 15 Gy stereotactic body radiation therapy and then removed by nephrectomy 4 weeks afterward. Across all 53 samples, 4,016,671 unique CDR3 nucleotide sequences, encoding roughly 3 million unique CDR3 amino acid sequences, were identified. TCR beta sequencing covered approximately 50 samples in total, comprising approximately 25 tumors and around 27 peripheral blood samples.

This clone was seen once. Its antigen is not yet known. Base-call qualities are not available, and no considerably larger clone is one nucleotide away. Following the manufacturer's recommendations, the immunoSEQ kit was used to generate TCR beta libraries from genomic DNA. To prepare the libraries, a first multiplex PCR with proprietary primers was run, followed by a second PCR that added unique barcodes, and a bead cleanup was done after each round. A positive control reaction and a negative control reaction, both provided in the kit, were run with every batch of samples. The final libraries underwent checking on an Agilent 4200 TapeStation D1000 ScreenTape, volumetric pooling, and quantification by qPCR. Sequencing ran on an Illumina NextSeq500 with a MidOutput 150-cycle cartridge, using 156 Read1 and 15 Index1 cycles with kit custom primers. The pooled library was loaded at approximately 0.95 pM with an approximately 21% PhiX control spike-in. On the authors' methods: Vendor-processed data were analyzed in R, and a clonotype was defined as all T cells sharing the same CDR3 nucleotide sequence. In the clone abundance analyses, frequencies were normalized to the 10,000 most abundant clones in each sample. Public T cell clones, averaging fewer than five per sample, were removed before analysis. A difference in abundance of at least 32-fold between compartments was used to define tumor-enriched and baseline blood-enriched clonotypes. A beta-binomial differential abundance model was used to identify clonotypes that were expanded or contracted between blood time points. Similarity between tumor and blood repertoires was quantified using the Baroni-Urbani and Buser coefficient, and groups were compared with two-tailed Wilcoxon tests in R. The source is immuneACCESS, and TCRdb retained only in-frame sequences with V and J called. Part of the clones is not carried over; for the studies checked, unresolved V genes explain less than half of this, and the remainder is unexplained. For V, J and clone size, that table is used; D and trimming come from the DNA. The sample yields some 80,000 clones; around 86% were counted once. The ten largest clones represent approximately 22% of the sample.

Points the paper makes about the study in general: Because pretreatment tumor biopsies were not available, the study could not determine whether clonotypes were already present within the tumor at baseline. Effects of radiation dose or scheduling on the TCR repertoire could not be addressed with the single-armed trial design. Changes in the blood repertoire were not tracked past 4 weeks after treatment. In blood, the top tumor clonotypes increased between baseline and 2 weeks post-radiation and then shrank by 4 weeks, which suggests that tumor-resident clones expanded only transiently.

The germline V gene encodes CDR1 MGHRA and CDR2 YSYEKL. V trim: 1 base; J trim: 4 bases; unmatched bases: 0. The CDR3 runs 13 amino acids, cysteine and phenylalanine included. Here the CDR3 DNA is all that survives: 39 bases in frame from base 1. Reading the label with the study, this specimen's time point is: blood 2 weeks post-SBRT. The treatment or condition label, as the study defines it: 15 Gy SBRT to primary tumor, nephrectomy 4 weeks later. To track tumor-enriched clonotypes, serial peripheral blood was sampled from radiation-treated patients at baseline and at 2 weeks and 4 weeks after SBRT. All patients had renal cell carcinoma with clear cell pathology. The QIAamp DNA Blood Mini Kit (Qiagen) was used to prepare genomic DNA for TCR sequencing. Only samples passing all quality control checks were included in the analyses.

The receptor chain draws on TRBV4-1 and TRBJ1-2, and 7 bases in between align with TRBD1. The receptor's source is a woman aged 45-65 years with renal cell carcinoma. This material consisted of blood, taken from a patient whose treatment included radiotherapy and nephrectomy. The CDR3 in this case is CASSQGQGYGYTF. The DNA is TGCGCCAGCAGCCAAGGACAGGGCTATGGCTACACCTTC.